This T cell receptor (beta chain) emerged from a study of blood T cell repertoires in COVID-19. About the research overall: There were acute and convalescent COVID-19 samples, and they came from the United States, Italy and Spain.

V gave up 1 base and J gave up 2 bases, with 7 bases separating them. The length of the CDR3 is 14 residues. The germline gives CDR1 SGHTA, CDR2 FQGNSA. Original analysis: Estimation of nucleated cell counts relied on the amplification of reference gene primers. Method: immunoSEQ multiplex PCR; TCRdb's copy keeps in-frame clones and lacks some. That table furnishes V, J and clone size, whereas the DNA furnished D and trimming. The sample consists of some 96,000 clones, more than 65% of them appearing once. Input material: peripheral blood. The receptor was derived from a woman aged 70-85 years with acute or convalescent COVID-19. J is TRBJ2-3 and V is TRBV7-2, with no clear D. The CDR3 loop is CASSLGQNTDTQYF. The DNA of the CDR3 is TGTGCCAGCAGCTTAGGGCAAAACACAGATACGCAGTATTTT.